The 24 T cell receptor beta chains given below trace back to one sample, sequenced in a study of T cell changes during pregnancy in multiple sclerosis. TCRdb's table, derived via immunoSEQ multiplex PCR, lists solely in-frame clones and lacks some. The sample yields about 53,000 clones, around 90% seen once. Sequencing was performed on CD8+ T cells from peripheral blood mononuclear cells, taken before pregnancy. These receptors all come from a female donor with multiple sclerosis, enrolled in a pregnancy study.

The V call is TRBV9, the J call TRBJ2-7, with D perhaps matching TRBD2 (6 bases). From germline, CDR1 is SGDLS and CDR2 YYNGEE. The CDR3 has 15 residues. Trimming shortened V by 0 bases and J by 3 bases, and 13 bases separated the two germline ends. The CDR3 protein is CASSVGRESDYEQYF. Here the CDR3 DNA reads TGTGCCAGCAGCGTAGGGAGGGAGTCGGACTACGAGCAGTACTTC.

The chain couples TRBV10-3 to TRBJ2-7; 11 bases line up with TRBD1. In germline, CDR1 is ENHRY, CDR2 SYGVKD. After removal of 4 bases from V and 5 bases from J, the junction contained 4 bases not matched to a gene. The CDR3 is 14 amino acids. This CDR3 reads CAISGTGGADEQYF. The CDR3 nucleotides read TGTGCCATCAGTGGGACAGGGGGCGCGGACGAGCAGTACTTC.

The chain carries TRBV6-5 and TRBJ1-2; D ambiguous. The germline CDR1 and CDR2 sequences are MNHEY and SVGAGI. Between the trimmed V and J ends, which lost 5 bases and 4 bases, there was a span of 11 bases. The CDR3 length is 13 residues. In DNA, the CDR3 is TGTGCCAGCAGTGAACGAACAGCCTATGGCTACACCTTC. Amino acids: CASSERTAYGYTF.

The chain recombines TRBV2 with TRBJ2-7; TRBD1 might be the D (6 bases). The CDR3 covers 15 residues. The germline gives CDR1 SNHLY, CDR2 FYNNEI. V dropped 1 base and J dropped 3 bases, with 13 bases sitting between them. In nucleotides, the CDR3 is TGTGCCAGCAGTGAAGGTGCCGGGACATACTACGAGCAGTACTTC. It codes for CASSEGAGTYYEQYF.

Details on this clone: Other DNA sequences of this sample code for an identical CDR3. This chain connects TRBV29-1 to TRBJ1-2, with D perhaps TRBD1 (6 bases). From germline, CDR1 is SQVTM and CDR2 ANQGSEA. The CDR3 spans 15 residues. Trimming stripped 0 bases from V and 0 bases from J, with 11 bases between. CDR3 DNA: TGCAGCGTTGAAGATCTAACAGGGACTAACTATGGCTACACCTTC. Its translation: CSVEDLTGTNYGYTF.

The chain uses TRBV10-3 and TRBJ1-5; TRBD1 agrees at 9 bases. CDR3 length: 16 amino acids. CDR1 and CDR2 (germline): ENHRY, SYGVKD. V trimming: 5 bases; J trimming: 6 bases; junction bases outside the gene matches: 11. Here the CDR3 reads CAISREGQGVGQPQHF. The CDR3 nucleotides are TGTGCCATCAGTAGAGAGGGACAGGGAGTGGGTCAGCCCCAGCATTTT.

V and J are TRBV2 and TRBJ1-3; 8 bases match TRBD1. The CDR3 has 17 amino acids. The junction had 17 bases not matched to a gene; V was cut back by 7 bases and J by 6 bases. From germline, CDR1 is SNHLY and CDR2 FYNNEI. This CDR3 is CASMGTGPTHLTNTIYF. CDR3 nucleotides: TGTGCCAGCATGGGGACAGGCCCTACCCATCTCACAAACACCATATATTTT.

V usage is TRBV5-1 and J usage is TRBJ1-1; 7 bases are shared with TRBD1. The CDR3 runs 15 residues. The ends lost 5 bases at V and 2 bases at J; junction bases unmatched: 9. Germline-derived CDR1 and CDR2 are SGHRS and YFSETQ. CDR3 nucleotides: TGCGCCAGCAGTCCCTGGCAGGGGGGAAACACTGAAGCTTTCTTT. Translating it yields CASSPWQGGNTEAFF.

This clone came up a few times. The chain carries TRBV19 and TRBJ2-5; the D gene is possibly TRBD1 (6 bases). From germline, CDR1 is LNHDA and CDR2 SQIVND (reference sequence). Trimming removed 9 bases at V and 0 bases at J, with 14 bases between. This CDR3 region has 14 residues. The chain's CDR3 is CASSYWGHQETQYF. The CDR3 DNA reads as TGTGCCAGCTCTTATTGGGGGCACCAAGAGACCCAGTACTTC.

The DNA for the CDR3 is TGCGCCAGCAGCGGCCCCCAGATTTACAATGAGCAGTTCTTC. Its protein product is CASSGPQIYNEQFF. This chain links TRBV5-1 with TRBJ2-1; D gene unclear. Germline CDR1 reads SGHRS; CDR2 reads YFSETQ. V lost 4 bases and J 4 bases, leaving 12 bases between the germline ends. The CDR3 sequence is 14 residues long.

The chain links TRBV19 to TRBJ2-7; 7 positions match TRBD2. Germline V gene lookup returns CDR1 LNHDA and CDR2 SQIVND (reference sequence). The CDR3 contains 13 residues. After removal of 5 bases from V and 6 bases from J, the junction contained 7 bases not matched to a gene. The DNA of the CDR3 is TGTGCCAGTAGTCCCGGACTAGTTGTCGAGCAGTACTTC. Translation: CASSPGLVVEQYF.

The gene calls are TRBV7-6 and TRBJ2-5; a possible D gene is TRBD2 (6 bases). CDR3 size: 14 residues. V was pared by 7 bases and J by 2 bases, with 14 bases between. Per germline, CDR1 SGHVS and CDR2 FNYEAQ. The CDR3 protein is CASTASGGQETQYF. DNA for the CDR3: TGTGCCAGCACCGCCTCCGGGGGTCAAGAGACCCAGTACTTC.

Points on this clone: The junction differs from germline at one of its ends, possibly a read error. V usage is TRBV7-7 and J usage is TRBJ1-6, with D possibly being TRBD1 (5 bases). CDR1 SSHAT and CDR2 FNYEAQ come from the germline V gene (reference sequence). The CDR3 contains 15 residues. The CDR3 DNA is TGTGCTAGCAGCTTAACGGTGGGCCCAGGGTCACCCCTCCACTTT. Encoded protein: CASSLTVGPGSPLHF.

This clone came up a few times. The chain employs TRBV7-2 and TRBJ1-1; D remains ambiguous. From germline, CDR1 is SGHTA and CDR2 FQGNSA. The CDR3 is made up of 11 amino acids. V was pared by 7 bases and J by 4 bases, with 7 bases between. The CDR3 is CASTLSTEAFF. CDR3 DNA sequence: TGTGCCAGCACCCTATCCACTGAAGCTTTCTTT.

The V and J genes are TRBV19 and TRBJ1-6; 7 bases agree with TRBD1. Germline trimming cut 3 bases from V and 10 bases from J; bases unmatched to any gene: 15. The CDR3 sequence is 17 residues long. Per the germline V gene, CDR1 is LNHDA and CDR2 is SQIVND (reference sequence). The CDR3 DNA reads TGTGCCAGTAGTATTTCCGGTATTGGACAGGTGGACTCACCCCTCCACTTT. This gives the protein CASSISGIGQVDSPLHF.

CDR3 residues: CAISPGQGPSYNEQFF. The CDR3 DNA follows: TGTGCCATCAGTCCGGGACAGGGGCCCTCCTACAATGAGCAGTTCTTC. The J gene is TRBJ2-1, the V gene TRBV10-3; 10 bases align to TRBD1. Unmatched junction bases numbered 4, after V lost 5 bases and J lost 0 bases. Germline V gene lookup returns CDR1 ENHRY and CDR2 SYGVKD. This CDR3 spans 16 amino acids.

The chain uses TRBV27 and TRBJ2-7; 7 nucleotides match TRBD1. The CDR3 consists of 13 residues. Germline loops: CDR1 MNHEY, CDR2 SMNVEV (reference sequence). The junction had 2 bases not matched to a gene; V was cut back by 6 bases and J by 0 bases. CDR3 residues: CASRDRPSYEQYF. CDR3 in DNA: TGTGCCAGCAGGGACAGGCCCTCCTACGAGCAGTACTTC.

This chain connects TRBV6-6 to TRBJ2-1, with a weak D call TRBD2 (7 bases). The V and J ends lost 6 bases and 8 bases respectively, with 23 bases between them. CDR1 is MNHNY, CDR2 SVGAGI, per germline (reference sequence). This CDR3 is 16 amino acids long. The CDR3 protein is CASSAGQGGGFDEQFF. The DNA of the CDR3 is TGTGCCAGCAGCGCCGGTCAAGGGGGGGGTTTCGATGAGCAGTTCTTC.

In regard to this clone: One end of the junction is discordant with germline, which a read error may explain. The chain links TRBV5-5 to TRBJ1-1, with D possibly matching TRBD1 (5 bases). The CDR3 has 14 amino acids. In germline, CDR1 is SGHKS, CDR2 YYEKEE (reference sequence). The CDR3 region is CASSLAPGSSEGFF. CDR3 in DNA: TGTGCCAGCAGCTTGGCCCCAGGGTCAAGCGAAGGTTTCTTT.

This clone was counted once. The chain has TRBV7-9 and TRBJ2-1, with 7 bases that match TRBD2. Trimming took 1 base from V and 6 from J; bases not matched to a gene: 15. Per germline, CDR1 SEHNR and CDR2 FQNEAQ (reference sequence). CDR3 length equals 18 residues. The CDR3 sequence: CASSLVSASGSITNEQFF. Written as DNA, the CDR3 is TGTGCCAGCAGCTTAGTTTCCGCTAGCGGAAGTATAACCAATGAGCAGTTCTTC.

The V and J genes are TRBV9 and TRBJ2-3; 9 nucleotides line up with TRBD2. CDR1 and CDR2 (germline): SGDLS, YYNGEE. V gave up 6 bases and J gave up 2 bases; unmatched junction bases: 7. The CDR3 spans 15 residues. The CDR3 DNA follows: TGTGCCAGCACGAGGGCGGGGGGGCCCACAGATACGCAGTATTTT. Its translation is CASTRAGGPTDTQYF.

The chain is built from TRBV4-3 and TRBJ2-5, with a possible D match to TRBD2 (7 bases). The CDR3 contains 15 residues. Germline V gene lookup returns CDR1 LGHNA and CDR2 YSLEER. V lost 4 bases to trimming and J lost 4 bases, with 16 bases between them. Here the CDR3 DNA reads TGCGCCAGCAGCCCTGGAGGGGGGGCGAGAGAGACCCAGTACTTC. This translates into CASSPGGGARETQYF.

This chain uses TRBV5-5 with TRBJ2-7, with 8 nucleotides matching TRBD1. Per the germline V gene, CDR1 is SGHKS and CDR2 is YYEKEE (reference sequence). CDR3 length: 16 residues. The V gene end was trimmed by 0 bases and the J gene end by 4 bases; junction bases not matched to a gene: 9. The CDR3 DNA reads TGTGCCAGCAGCTTGGTGAGCAGGGGGCACGGGTACGAGCAGTACTTC. Its protein is CASSLVSRGHGYEQYF.

The V and J genes are TRBV9 and TRBJ2-7, with D perhaps matching TRBD2 (5 bases). Trimming cost V 0 bases and J 5 bases, with 12 bases left between them. The CDR3 has 14 amino acids. CDR1 and CDR2 from the germline V gene are SGDLS and YYNGEE. The CDR3 nucleotides are TGTGCCAGCAGCGTAGAAGCCTTCGGGGACGAGCAGTACTTC. Its protein product is CASSVEAFGDEQYF.